The entry below gives a single T cell receptor (beta chain) sequence along with its context. Trimming pared 4 bases from V and 5 bases from J, leaving 12 bases between. Germline CDR1 SGHDT, CDR2 YYEEEE. The CDR3 extends over 14 amino acids. The table came from immunoSEQ multiplex PCR; TCRdb's copy has only in-frame clones and leaves some out. The sample includes just over 250,000 clones, about 87% of them seen just once. The data originate from a study of blood T cell repertoires in COVID-19. V is TRBV5-6 and J is TRBJ1-4, with D possibly matching TRBD1 (6 bases). The sequenced sample consisted of peripheral blood. The source of this sequence is a man aged 60 to 69 who had recovered from COVID-19. CDR3 residues: CASSRGAQNEKLFF. CDR3 in DNA: TGTGCCAGCAGCCGGGGGGCCCAGAATGAAAAACTGTTTTTT.